Below, 9 T cell receptor beta chains from the same sample are listed, as sequenced in a study of CD8 T cells in Susac syndrome. cDNA came from about 0.5 to 1 ug RNA primed by random hexamers. MiXCR was run by TCRdb on the immunoSEQ multiplex PCR reads, yielding one entry per CDR3 protein. Found here are 100,000 to 150,000 distinct CDR3 sequences, more than 85% of them singletons; the top ten hold approximately 0.3%. The sequenced sample consisted of CD8+ T cells from PBMCs. These receptor sequences come from a human donor with multiple sclerosis.

The rearrangement links TRBV15 to TRBJ1-3, with D possibly being TRBD1 (5 bases). The germline gives CDR1 LNHNV, CDR2 YYDKDF (reference sequence). Trimming took 8 bases from V and 3 from J, leaving 26 bases between them. This CDR3 spans 18 amino acids. The CDR3 loop is CATAAGGGKKGYGNTIYF. For the CDR3, the DNA is TGTGCCACCGCCGCCGGGGGGGGTAAAAAGGGGTATGGAAACACCATATATTTT.

The genes are TRBV29-1 and TRBJ2-1, with 16 bases identical to TRBD2. The CDR3 length is 17 residues. Trimming took 3 bases from V and 0 from J; bases not matched to a gene: 2. Germline CDR1 is SQVTM and CDR2 is ANQGSEA. The CDR3: CSVEGTSGRASYNEQFF. The CDR3 DNA follows: TGCAGCGTTGAGGGGACTAGCGGGAGGGCCTCCTACAATGAGCAGTTCTTC.

The V gene is TRBV20-1, the J gene TRBJ1-1; maybe TRBD1 (6 bases). Trimming shortened V by 1 base and J by 3 bases, and 15 bases separated the two germline ends. Germline CDR1 and CDR2: DFQATT and SNEGSKA (reference sequence). The CDR3 length is 15 residues. CDR3 in DNA: TGCAGTGCTAGAGGCTTCGTGACAGGAGACACTGAAGCTTTCTTT. Amino acids: CSARGFVTGDTEAFF.

The sample holds one count of this clonotype. The chain employs TRBV7-9 and TRBJ2-1; D perhaps matches TRBD1 (5 bases). Between the trimmed V and J ends, which lost 0 bases and 7 bases, there was a span of 16 bases. The length of the CDR3 is 16 residues. The germline CDR1 and CDR2 sequences are SEHNR and FQNEAQ (reference sequence). The CDR3 region has the DNA TGTGCCAGCAGCTTAGCGCCGACGACAGCAAATAATGAGCAGTTCTTC. Its translation: CASSLAPTTANNEQFF.

The chain employs TRBV27 and TRBJ2-3; D gene ambiguous. The CDR3 is 13 amino acids. Germline assignment: CDR1 MNHEY and CDR2 SMNVEV (reference sequence). V lost 8 bases, J lost 0 bases, and 9 bases lay in between. The CDR3 loop reads CASAGRSTDTQYF. The CDR3 region has the DNA TGTGCCAGCGCTGGACGAAGCACAGATACGCAGTATTTT.

The chain links TRBV4-1 to TRBJ1-6, with D unclear. The germline V and J ends were trimmed by 0 bases and 0 bases, with 9 bases remaining between them. The CDR3 covers 17 residues. Germline V gene data show CDR1 as MGHRA and CDR2 as YSYEKL. CDR3 sequence reads: CASSQDTTSSYNSPLHF. As DNA, the CDR3 is TGCGCCAGCAGCCAAGATACCACCAGCTCCTATAATTCACCCCTCCACTTT.

The chain joins TRBV13 to TRBJ1-5; no definite D call. CDR3 length: 14 residues. Deletions cut 5 bases from V and 4 bases from J, with 12 bases between. Germline loops: CDR1 PRHDT, CDR2 FYEKMQ (reference sequence). CDR3 nucleotide sequence: TGTGCCAGCAGCCCAGGCGAAAGGAATCAGCCCCAGCATTTT. Translating gives CASSPGERNQPQHF.

J is TRBJ2-7 and V is TRBV20-1; 7 positions match TRBD2. Germline values: CDR1 DFQATT, CDR2 SNEGSKA (reference sequence). The CDR3 is made up of 13 amino acids. The CDR3 DNA follows: TGCAGCCCTCCTAGCGGAGGATTTTACGAGCAGTACGTC. It codes for CSPPSGGFYEQYV.

The V and J genes are TRBV9 and TRBJ2-7, with 11 bases identical to TRBD1. V trimming: 0 bases; J trimming: 3 bases; junction bases outside the gene matches: 5. CDR3 length: 16 residues. Germline CDR1 is SGDLS and CDR2 is YYNGEE. For the CDR3, the DNA is TGTGCCAGCAGCGTAGGGGCTGGGACAGGGGGCTACGAGCAGTACTTC. Its translation: CASSVGAGTGGYEQYF.